Sequencing of this T cell receptor (beta chain) was carried out in a study of T cell clonotyping in hematopoietic cell transplantation. For the study at large: Pretransplant recipient samples were taken after cytoreduction.

Comments on this clone: What it binds is unknown.

The study, taken as a whole, reports: No sorting was done, leaving CD4 and CD8 contributions mixed. At the given depth, recipient repertoires were over 95% de novo clonotypes. After transplant, recipient diversity fell while pathologically expanded clonotypes grew through day 180.

Some clones are missing from TCRdb's copy, which holds only in-frame ones; the method was immunoSEQ multiplex PCR. The table lists 15,000 to 20,000 clones, about 84% of them singletons, with roughly 8% in the top ten. Noted time point: recipient sample about 28 days before transplant, after cytoreduction. This TCR was sampled from a man between 45 and 60 years old with acute myeloid leukemia. Some clones in this sample may be carry-over from other donors' samples. Sequenced material: peripheral blood mononuclear cells, taken before stem cell transplant.

The CDR3 nucleotides read TGTGCCAGCAGTCGGGACAGGGAAGTCGGTGGCTACACCTTC. It specifies CASSRDREVGGYTF. The chain carries TRBV6-6 and TRBJ1-2, with TRBD1 identical over 9 bases. The CDR3 contains 14 residues. Germline lookup yields CDR1 MNHNY and CDR2 SVGAGI (reference sequence). Trimming removed 5 bases from V and 7 bases from J; junction bases left unmatched: 8.